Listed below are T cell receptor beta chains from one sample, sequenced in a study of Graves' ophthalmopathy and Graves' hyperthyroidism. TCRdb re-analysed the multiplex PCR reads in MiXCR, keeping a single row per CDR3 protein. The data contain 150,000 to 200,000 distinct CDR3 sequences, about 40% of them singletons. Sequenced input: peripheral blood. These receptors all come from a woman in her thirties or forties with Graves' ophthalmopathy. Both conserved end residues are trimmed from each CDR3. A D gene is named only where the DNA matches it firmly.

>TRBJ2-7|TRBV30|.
AWSVRSAGEQY
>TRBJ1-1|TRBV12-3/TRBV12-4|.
ASSLGGSTEAF
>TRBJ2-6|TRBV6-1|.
ASSDDPTGANVLT
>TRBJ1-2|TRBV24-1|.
ATSAPDTNYGYT
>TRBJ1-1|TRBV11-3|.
ASSFGRQNTEAF
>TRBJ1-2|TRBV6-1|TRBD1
ASRRGQGRGYT
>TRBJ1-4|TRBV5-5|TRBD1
ASSPRTGSEKLF
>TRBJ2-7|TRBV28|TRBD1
ASSTRRGTGARGGTYEQY
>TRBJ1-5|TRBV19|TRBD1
ASTGGRQPQH
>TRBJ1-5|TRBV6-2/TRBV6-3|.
ASSARLDSNQPQH
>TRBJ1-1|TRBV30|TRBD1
AWGTGGSGEAF
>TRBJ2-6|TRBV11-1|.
ASSALTGTTGANVLT
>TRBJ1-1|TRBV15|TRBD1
ATRPQGAGEAF
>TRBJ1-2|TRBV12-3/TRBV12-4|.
ASSLQGPPIYYGYT
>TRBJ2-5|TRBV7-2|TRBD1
ASSLASGGPQETQY
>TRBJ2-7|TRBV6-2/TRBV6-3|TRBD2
ASSSPSGALYEQY
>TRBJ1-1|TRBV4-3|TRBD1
ASSLQGGQATF
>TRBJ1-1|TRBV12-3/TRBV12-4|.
ASSYRFPEAF